This T cell receptor (beta chain) derives from a study of cytotoxic CD8 clonotypes in ibrutinib-treated CLL. Profiled with immunoSEQ multiplex PCR; TCRdb holds only in-frame clones, not every one. The table lists over 14,000 clones, under 70% of them singletons, with approximately 5.5% in the top ten. General study findings and limits: Having risen at ibrutinib response, clonality had fallen back toward baseline by progression. Measured clonality at baseline was greater than in age-matched healthy donors and tracked with circulating CD8+ T-cell counts. The clonality rise at ibrutinib response reflected private clonotype expansion.

Comments on this clone: Its cognate antigen is unknown.

Trimming took off 9 bases at V and 5 bases at J, with 19 bases between the two ends. Germline V gene data show CDR1 as LNHDA and CDR2 as SQIVND (reference sequence). The CDR3 runs to 14 residues. PBMCs were cryopreserved, and about 1.8 micrograms of genomic DNA from them went into TCR beta libraries. The rearrangement links TRBV19 to TRBJ2-5, with D possibly TRBD1 on 6 matching bases. The sequence derives from a human donor with chronic lymphocytic leukemia. Material: PBMCs, obtained before ibrutinib treatment. CDR3 DNA: TGTGCCAGGGTAGGGACAACGGATACGGAGACCCAGTACTTC. Translating it yields CARVGTTDTETQYF.